A single sample gave rise to the 3 T cell receptor beta chains below, sequenced in a study of T cells after yellow fever vaccination. TCRdb redid the calling of the 5' RACE reads with MiXCR, one entry per CDR3 protein. The table records approximately 31,000 distinct CDR3 sequences, over 9.5% of them present only once. This specimen was PBMCs, either bulk or a sorted T-cell subset (CD4+, CD8+, memory, or dextramer-sorted; not recorded which), taken approximately 16 days after the first yellow fever vaccination. These receptors came from a man aged 18 to 29 who received the YFV17D yellow fever vaccine.

This clonotype was detected many times. The chain joins TRBV15 to TRBJ1-4, with no clear D. V was shortened by 0 bases and J by 12 bases, with 8 bases between the two germline ends. Germline-derived CDR1 and CDR2 are LNHNV and YYDKDF (reference sequence). The CDR3 has 12 residues. In nucleotides, the CDR3 is TGTGCCACCAGCAGAGATGGGCGGCAACTGTTTTTT. As protein: CATSRDGRQLFF.

This clonotype was recorded many times. V is TRBV12-3 or TRBV12-4 and J is TRBJ2-3; 9 bases are shared with TRBD1. J lost 2 bases, V lost 1 base, and 1 base had no gene match. This CDR3 has 15 amino acids. In DNA, the CDR3 is TGTGCCAGCAGTTTAGACAGGGGGCACACAGATACGCAGTATTTT. Translating it yields CASSLDRGHTDTQYF.

This clonotype was observed many times. The V call is TRBV10-3, the J call TRBJ2-1; D may be TRBD2 (5 bases). There are 16 residues in the CDR3. The V and J ends lost 4 bases and 0 bases respectively, with 13 bases between them. Germline-derived CDR1 and CDR2 are ENHRY and SYGVKD. In DNA, the CDR3 is TGTGCCATCAGTGTAACGGGGTCTGACTCCTACAATGAGCAGTTCTTC. Translation gives CAISVTGSDSYNEQFF.